This record concerns one T cell receptor (beta chain) sequence. Its antigen is unidentified. The V gene lost 0 bases and the J gene lost 7 bases, with 13 bases spanning the gap. CDR1 and CDR2 (germline): GTSNPN, SVGIG (reference sequence). The CDR3 runs 14 residues. This sample was taken from a study of Tregs in tolerant kidney transplant recipients. The protocol was immunoSEQ multiplex PCR, while the TCRdb copy is restricted to in-frame clones and leaves out a portion. The data show 15,000 to 17,000 clones, about 53% seen once. FACS sorting followed a 6-day coculture of CFSE-labeled recipient PBMCs with irradiated graft donor PBMCs.

This TCR was sampled from a human patient who received a combined kidney and bone marrow transplant. The sequenced sample was CD4+ T cells from blood cultured with allogeneic cells, obtained before the transplant. The gene calls are TRBV30 and TRBJ2-1; the D gene is possibly TRBD2 (5 bases). The chain's CDR3 is CAWSVLGWRNEQFF. CDR3 DNA sequence: TGTGCCTGGAGTGTATTAGGGTGGAGGAATGAGCAGTTCTTC.